This T cell receptor beta chain was captured by sequencing in a study of blood T cell repertoires in COVID-19. As for the study in general: Material from acute and convalescent COVID-19 was sourced from the United States, Italy and Spain. In each case, the material was cDNA or gDNA derived from T cells, B-cell-depleted T cells, or PBMCs.

The V gene's germline CDR1 is KGHDR and CDR2 SFDVKD. V was clipped by 9 bases and J by 0 bases, with 11 bases between them. The CDR3 extends over 14 amino acids. Assay used: immunoSEQ multiplex PCR; TCRdb lists only in-frame clones, some missing. The data contain around 300,000 clones, 85% of them singletons. The V and J genes are TRBV24-1 and TRBJ1-5; maybe TRBD1 (6 bases). The clonotype originates from a human donor in a cohort sampled during active COVID-19. The sample taken for sequencing was peripheral blood. This CDR3 is CATEGHSSNQPQHF. DNA for the CDR3: TGTGCCACCGAGGGACATAGTAGCAATCAGCCCCAGCATTTT.